The 10 T cell receptor beta chains in this list originate from one sample, sequenced in a study of blood T cells in healthy people across ages. Through a sample-barcoded 5' primer and a J-beta primer mix, a second PCR was run for roughly 7 to 11 cycles. TCRdb called the 5' RACE reads again in MiXCR, with one record for every CDR3 protein. This sample has some 920,000 distinct CDR3 sequences, with approximately 50% found just once. The sequencing input was blood. The receptors were sampled from an older woman in good health.

J is TRBJ1-2 and V is TRBV4-2; D gene unclear. The germline V and J ends were trimmed by 4 bases and 2 bases, with 14 bases remaining between them. CDR3 length: 15 residues. Germline V CDR1 and CDR2: LGHNA, YNFKEQ. The CDR3 sequence is CASSPPRVSNYGYTF. The CDR3 nucleotides read TGTGCCAGCAGCCCACCGAGGGTTTCAAACTATGGCTACACCTTC.

The V gene is TRBV20-1, the J gene TRBJ1-5; TRBD1 might be the D (6 bases). CDR3 length equals 14 residues. V lost 1 base, J lost 11 bases, and 18 bases lay in between. CDR1 is DFQATT, CDR2 SNEGSKA, per germline (reference sequence). In nucleotides, the CDR3 is TGCAGTGCTAGAGGGGGCCAGGGGCGCAAGGCCCAGCATTTT. Residues: CSARGGQGRKAQHF.

In this sample, this clonotype turned up a few times. The J gene is TRBJ2-5, the V gene TRBV20-1; D possibly uses TRBD1 or TRBD2 (5 bases each). TRBJ2-7 matches the DNA end more closely, so the J call is doubtful. This CDR3 has 17 amino acids. Germline values: CDR1 DFQATT, CDR2 SNEGSKA (reference sequence). CDR3 residues: CSATPLPTGGREYEQYF. The DNA of the CDR3 is TGCAGTGCTACCCCTCTCCCAACAGGTGGAAGGGAGTACGAGCAGTACTTC.

The chain carries TRBV3-1 and TRBJ2-7; 7 bases are a match to TRBD1. V gave up 2 bases and J gave up 4 bases; unmatched junction bases: 5. Germline lookup yields CDR1 LGHDT and CDR2 YNNKEL (reference sequence). This CDR3 has 14 residues. CDR3 DNA sequence: TGTGCCAGCAGCCAATCATCCAGGGGGTACGAGCAGTACTTC. Translating it yields CASSQSSRGYEQYF.

The chain carries TRBV10-3 and TRBJ1-2, with TRBD1 as a possible D gene (6 bases). Trimming stripped 4 bases from V and 4 bases from J, with 13 bases between. Germline CDR1 ENHRY, CDR2 SYGVKD. CDR3 length: 14 residues. The CDR3 reads CAISARGARYGYTF. The CDR3 coding sequence is TGTGCCATCAGTGCCCGGGGGGCGCGCTATGGCTACACCTTC.

The chain combines TRBV20-1 with TRBJ2-5; a possible D gene is TRBD2 (6 bases). From germline, CDR1 is DFQATT and CDR2 SNEGSKA (reference sequence). CDR3 length: 14 amino acids. V was clipped by 0 bases and J by 2 bases, with 10 bases between them. The CDR3 loop reads CSARDRREQETQYF. The CDR3 DNA reads TGCAGTGCTAGAGATAGGAGGGAGCAAGAGACCCAGTACTTC.

This clonotype has more than one count but fewer than ten. CDR3 region: CSVRSRPITDTQYF. The CDR3 nucleotides read TGCAGCGTTCGGTCAAGGCCTATCACAGATACGCAGTATTTT. The genes are TRBV29-1 and TRBJ2-3, with unresolved D. V was clipped by 5 bases and J by 2 bases, with 14 bases between them. Germline V lookup: CDR1 SQVTM, CDR2 ANQGSEA. The CDR3 length is 14 residues.

The chain couples TRBV4-1 to TRBJ2-2; unclear D gene. Germline-derived CDR1 and CDR2 are MGHRA and YSYEKL. This CDR3 contains 16 residues. V was cut by 0 bases and J by 4 bases, with 12 bases left in between. This CDR3 reads CASSQDRRVITGELFF. The CDR3 DNA sequence: TGCGCCAGCAGCCAAGATCGTCGAGTGATCACCGGGGAGCTGTTTTTT.

V usage is TRBV28 and J usage is TRBJ2-5; perhaps TRBD2 as D (7 bases). V lost 7 bases, J lost 6 bases, and 24 bases lay in between. The germline gives CDR1 MDHEN, CDR2 SYDVKM. The CDR3 extends over 16 amino acids. This chain's CDR3 is CASTTRGLQGRKTQYF. CDR3 nucleotide sequence: TGTGCCAGCACCACGAGGGGACTACAGGGAAGGAAGACCCAGTACTTC.

The sample holds one count of this clonotype. This rearrangement joins TRBV6-5 to TRBJ2-5; D is undetermined. Trimming stripped 0 bases from V and 3 bases from J, with 14 bases between. This CDR3 is built from 16 residues. Germline assignment: CDR1 MNHEY and CDR2 SVGAGI. CDR3 coding DNA: TGTGCCAGCAGTTACTCGATTGGGTCGGAAGAAGAGACCCAGTACTTC. This sequence encodes CASSYSIGSEEETQYF.